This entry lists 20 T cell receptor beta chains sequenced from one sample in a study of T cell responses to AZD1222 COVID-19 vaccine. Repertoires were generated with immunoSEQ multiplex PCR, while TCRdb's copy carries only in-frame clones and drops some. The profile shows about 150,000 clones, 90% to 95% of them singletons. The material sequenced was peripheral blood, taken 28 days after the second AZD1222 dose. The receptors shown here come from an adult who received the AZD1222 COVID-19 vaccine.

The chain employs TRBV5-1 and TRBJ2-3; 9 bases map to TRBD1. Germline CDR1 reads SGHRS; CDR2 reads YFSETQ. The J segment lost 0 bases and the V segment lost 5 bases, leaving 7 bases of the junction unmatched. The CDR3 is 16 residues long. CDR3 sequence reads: CASRVRTGASTDTQYF. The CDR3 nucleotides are TGCGCCAGCAGGGTCCGGACAGGGGCGAGCACAGATACGCAGTATTTT. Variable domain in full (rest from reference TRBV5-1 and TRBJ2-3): KAGVTQTPRYLIKTRGQQVTLSCSPISGHRSVSWYQQTPGQGLQFLFEYFSETQRNKGNFPGRFSGRQFSNSRSEMNVSTLELGDSALYLCASRVRTGASTDTQYFGPGTRLTVL.

DNA for the CDR3: TGTGCCAGCAGCTTTACCCGGGCGGAAGGTCTCGAGGCTTTCTTT. This sequence encodes CASSFTRAEGLEAFF. V usage is TRBV11-3 and J usage is TRBJ1-1; D unclear. Between the trimmed V and J ends, which lost 3 bases and 11 bases, there was a span of 22 bases. Germline lookup yields CDR1 SGHNT and CDR2 YENEEA. This CDR3 spans 15 amino acids.

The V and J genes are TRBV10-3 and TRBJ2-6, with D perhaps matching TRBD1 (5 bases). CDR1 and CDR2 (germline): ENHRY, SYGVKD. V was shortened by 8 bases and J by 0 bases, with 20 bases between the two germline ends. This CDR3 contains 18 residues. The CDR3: CAISEASRVHSGANVLTF. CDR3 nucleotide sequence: TGTGCCATCTCCGAAGCGAGCAGGGTCCACTCTGGGGCCAACGTCCTGACTTTC.

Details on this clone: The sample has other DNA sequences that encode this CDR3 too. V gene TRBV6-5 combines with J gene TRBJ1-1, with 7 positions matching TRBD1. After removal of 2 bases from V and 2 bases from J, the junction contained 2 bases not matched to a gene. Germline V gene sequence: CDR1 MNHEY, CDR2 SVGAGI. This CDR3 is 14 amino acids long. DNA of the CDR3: TGTGCCAGCAGTTACAGGGGGCGAAACACTGAAGCTTTCTTT. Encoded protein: CASSYRGRNTEAFF.

The CDR3 DNA reads TGTGCCAGTAGTATGGGGACACGAACTGAAGCTTTCTTT. Translation: CASSMGTRTEAFF. The chain employs TRBV19 and TRBJ1-1, with a weak D call TRBD1 (6 bases). V lost 3 bases and J lost 5, with 10 bases in between. The germline V gene has CDR1 LNHDA and CDR2 SQIVND (reference sequence). This CDR3 spans 13 amino acids.

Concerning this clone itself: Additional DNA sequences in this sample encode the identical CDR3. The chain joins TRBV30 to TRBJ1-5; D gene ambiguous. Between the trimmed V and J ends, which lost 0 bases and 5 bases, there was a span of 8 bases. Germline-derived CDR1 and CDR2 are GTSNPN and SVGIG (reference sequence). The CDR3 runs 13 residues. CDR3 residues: CAWSVSGDQPQHF. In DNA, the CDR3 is TGTGCCTGGAGTGTCAGCGGGGATCAGCCCCAGCATTTT.

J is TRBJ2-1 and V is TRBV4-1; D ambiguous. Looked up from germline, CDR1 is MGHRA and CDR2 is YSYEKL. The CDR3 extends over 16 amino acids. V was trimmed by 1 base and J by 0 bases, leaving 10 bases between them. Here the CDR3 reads CASSQARASSYNEQFF. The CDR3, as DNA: TGCGCCAGCAGCCAAGCAAGGGCGTCCTCCTACAATGAGCAGTTCTTC.

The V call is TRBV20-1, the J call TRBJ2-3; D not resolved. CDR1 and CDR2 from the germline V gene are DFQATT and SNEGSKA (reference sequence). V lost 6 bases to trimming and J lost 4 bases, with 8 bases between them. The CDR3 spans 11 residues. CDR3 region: CSAPISDTQYF. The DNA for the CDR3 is TGCAGTGCCCCGATATCAGATACGCAGTATTTT.

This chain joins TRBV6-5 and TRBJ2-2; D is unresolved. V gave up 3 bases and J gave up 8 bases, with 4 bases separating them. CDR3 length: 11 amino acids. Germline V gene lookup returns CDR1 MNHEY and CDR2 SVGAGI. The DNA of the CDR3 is TGTGCCAGCAGTTATTTGGGGGAGCTGTTTTTT. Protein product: CASSYLGELFF.

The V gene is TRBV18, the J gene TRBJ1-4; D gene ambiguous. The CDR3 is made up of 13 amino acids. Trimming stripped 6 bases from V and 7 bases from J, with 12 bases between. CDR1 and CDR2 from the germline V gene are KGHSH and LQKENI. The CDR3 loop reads CASSRGRSEKLFF. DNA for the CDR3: TGTGCCAGCTCCCGAGGGAGGAGTGAAAAACTGTTTTTT. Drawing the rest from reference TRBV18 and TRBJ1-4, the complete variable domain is NAGVMQNPRHLVRRRGQEARLRCSPMKGHSHVYWYRQLPEEGLKFMVYLQKENIIDESGMPKERFSAEFPKEGPSILRIQQVVRGDSAAYFCASSRGRSEKLFFGSGTQLSVL.

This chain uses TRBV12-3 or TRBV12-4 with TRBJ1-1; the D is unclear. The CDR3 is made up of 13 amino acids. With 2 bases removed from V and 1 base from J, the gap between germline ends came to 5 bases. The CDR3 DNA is TGTGCCAGCAGTTTACAACAGAACACTGAAGCTTTCTTT. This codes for CASSLQQNTEAFF.

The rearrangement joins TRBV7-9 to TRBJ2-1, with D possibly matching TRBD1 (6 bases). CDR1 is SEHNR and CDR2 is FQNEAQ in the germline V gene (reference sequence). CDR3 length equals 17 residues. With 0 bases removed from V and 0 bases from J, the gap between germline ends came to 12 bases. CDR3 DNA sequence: TGTGCCAGCAGCTTAGCACAGGGCTTGAGCTCCTACAATGAGCAGTTCTTC. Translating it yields CASSLAQGLSSYNEQFF.

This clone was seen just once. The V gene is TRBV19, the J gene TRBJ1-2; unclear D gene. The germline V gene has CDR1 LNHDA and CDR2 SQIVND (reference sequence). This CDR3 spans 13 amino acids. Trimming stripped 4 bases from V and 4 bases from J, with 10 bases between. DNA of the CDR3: TGTGCCAGTAGTACCCATGAGGTCTATGGCTACACCTTC. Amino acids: CASSTHEVYGYTF.

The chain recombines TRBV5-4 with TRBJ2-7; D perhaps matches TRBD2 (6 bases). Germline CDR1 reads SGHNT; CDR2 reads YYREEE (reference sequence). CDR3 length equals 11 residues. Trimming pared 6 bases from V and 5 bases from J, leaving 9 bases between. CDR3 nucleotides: TGTGCCAGCAAGGAGGGTGACGAGCAGTACTTC. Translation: CASKEGDEQYF.

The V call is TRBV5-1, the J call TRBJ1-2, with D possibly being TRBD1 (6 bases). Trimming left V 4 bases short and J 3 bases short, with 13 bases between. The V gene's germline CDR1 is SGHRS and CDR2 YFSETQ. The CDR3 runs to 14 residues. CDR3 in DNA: TGCGCCAGCAGCCGAACTGCAGGGGACTATGGCTACACCTTC. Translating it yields CASSRTAGDYGYTF.

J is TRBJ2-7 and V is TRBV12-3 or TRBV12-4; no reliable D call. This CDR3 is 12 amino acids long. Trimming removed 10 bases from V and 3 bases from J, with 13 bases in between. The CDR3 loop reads CAIASHLYEQYF. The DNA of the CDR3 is TGTGCCATCGCTTCTCATCTCTACGAGCAGTACTTC.

The CDR3 region is CASSLVSGNQPQHF. CDR3 DNA sequence: TGCGCCAGCAGCTTGGTGTCAGGGAATCAGCCCCAGCATTTT. The V and J genes are TRBV5-1 and TRBJ1-5; TRBD1 is a possible D gene (5 bases). Germline CDR1 SGHRS, CDR2 YFSETQ. The CDR3 has 14 residues. V was clipped by 0 bases and J by 4 bases, with 8 bases between them.

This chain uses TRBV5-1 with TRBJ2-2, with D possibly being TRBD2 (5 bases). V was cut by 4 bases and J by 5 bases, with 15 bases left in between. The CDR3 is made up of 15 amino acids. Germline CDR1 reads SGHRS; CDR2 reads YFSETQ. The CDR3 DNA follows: TGCGCCAGCAGCCTCCCACTAGTGAGGACCGGGGAGCTGTTTTTT. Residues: CASSLPLVRTGELFF.

CDR3 coding DNA: TGTGCCAGCAGCTTATCGGACCCAGGGGGCGGGTCCTACGAGCAGTACTTC. It encodes CASSLSDPGGGSYEQYF. The rearrangement joins TRBV11-2 to TRBJ2-7, with 8 bases aligning to TRBD1. Germline CDR1 SGHAT, CDR2 FQNNGV. This CDR3 has 17 residues. V was clipped by 2 bases and J by 1 base; unmatched bases: 10.

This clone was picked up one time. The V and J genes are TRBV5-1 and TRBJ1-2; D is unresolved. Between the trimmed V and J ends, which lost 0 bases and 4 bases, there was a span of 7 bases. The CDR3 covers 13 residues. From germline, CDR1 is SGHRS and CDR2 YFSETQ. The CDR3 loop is CASSLDGGYGYTF. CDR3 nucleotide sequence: TGCGCCAGCAGCTTGGATGGAGGCTATGGCTACACCTTC. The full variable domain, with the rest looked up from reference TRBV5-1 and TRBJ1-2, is KAGVTQTPRYLIKTRGQQVTLSCSPISGHRSVSWYQQTPGQGLQFLFEYFSETQRNKGNFPGRFSGRQFSNSRSEMNVSTLELGDSALYLCASSLDGGYGYTFGSGTRLTVV.